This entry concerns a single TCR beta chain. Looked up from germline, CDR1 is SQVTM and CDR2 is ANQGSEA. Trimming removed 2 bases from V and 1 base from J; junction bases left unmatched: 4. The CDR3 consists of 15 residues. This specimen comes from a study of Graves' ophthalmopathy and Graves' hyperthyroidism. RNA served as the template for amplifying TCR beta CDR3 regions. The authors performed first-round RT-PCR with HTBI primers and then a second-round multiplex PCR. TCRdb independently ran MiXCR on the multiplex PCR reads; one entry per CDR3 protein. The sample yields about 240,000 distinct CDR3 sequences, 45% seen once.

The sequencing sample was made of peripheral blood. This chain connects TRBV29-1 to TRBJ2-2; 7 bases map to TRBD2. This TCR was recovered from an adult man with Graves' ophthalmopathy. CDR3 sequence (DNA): TGCAGCGTTGAATTCGCGGGGGAGAACACCGGGGAGCTGTTTTTT. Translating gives CSVEFAGENTGELFF.